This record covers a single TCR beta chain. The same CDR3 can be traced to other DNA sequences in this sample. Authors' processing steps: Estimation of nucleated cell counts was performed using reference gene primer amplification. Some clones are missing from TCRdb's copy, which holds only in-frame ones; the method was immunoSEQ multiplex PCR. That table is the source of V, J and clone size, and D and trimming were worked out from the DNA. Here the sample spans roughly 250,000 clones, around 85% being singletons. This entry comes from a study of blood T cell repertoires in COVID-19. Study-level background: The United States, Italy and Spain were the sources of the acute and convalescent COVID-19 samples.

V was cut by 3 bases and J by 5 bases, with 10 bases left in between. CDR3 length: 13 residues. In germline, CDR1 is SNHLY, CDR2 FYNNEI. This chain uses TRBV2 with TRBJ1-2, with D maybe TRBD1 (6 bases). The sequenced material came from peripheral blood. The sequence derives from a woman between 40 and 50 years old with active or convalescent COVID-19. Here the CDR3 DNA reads TGTGCCAGCAGTGAGGGAACAGGGTATGGCTACACCTTC. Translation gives CASSEGTGYGYTF.